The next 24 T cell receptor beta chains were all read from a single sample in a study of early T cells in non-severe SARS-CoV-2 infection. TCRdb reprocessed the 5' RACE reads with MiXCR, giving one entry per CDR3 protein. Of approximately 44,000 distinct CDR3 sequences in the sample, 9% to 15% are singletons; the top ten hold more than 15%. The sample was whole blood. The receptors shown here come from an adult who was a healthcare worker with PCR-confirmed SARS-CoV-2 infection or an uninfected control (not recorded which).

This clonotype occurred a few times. The CDR3 reads CASSPVGGTGREKLFF. In nucleotides, the CDR3 is TGTGCCAGTTCCCCGGTCGGGGGGACAGGGAGAGAAAAACTGTTTTTT. The chain joins TRBV11-2 to TRBJ1-4; 9 bases align to TRBD1. The CDR3 sequence is 16 residues long. The germline CDR1 and CDR2 sequences are SGHAT and FQNNGV. Germline trimming cut 9 bases from V and 8 bases from J; bases unmatched to any gene: 16.

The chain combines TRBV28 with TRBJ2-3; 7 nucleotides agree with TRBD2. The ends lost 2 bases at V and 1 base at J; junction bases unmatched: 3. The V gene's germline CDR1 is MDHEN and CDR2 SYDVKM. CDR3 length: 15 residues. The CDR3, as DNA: TGTGCCAGCAGTTTAGTTACTAGCGGCACAGATACGCAGTATTTT. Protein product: CASSLVTSGTDTQYF.

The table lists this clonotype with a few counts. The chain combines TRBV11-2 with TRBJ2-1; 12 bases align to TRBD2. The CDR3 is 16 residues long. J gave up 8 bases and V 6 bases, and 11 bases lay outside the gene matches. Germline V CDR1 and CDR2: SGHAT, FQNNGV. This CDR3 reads CASRVARTSGNYEQFF. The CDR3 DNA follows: TGTGCCAGCAGGGTAGCAAGGACTAGCGGGAACTATGAGCAGTTCTTC. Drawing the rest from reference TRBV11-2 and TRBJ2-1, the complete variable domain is EAGVAQSPRYKIIEKRQSVAFWCNPISGHATLYWYQQILGQGPKLLIQFQNNGVVDDSQLPKDRFSAERLKGVDSTLKIQPAKLEDSAVYLCASRVARTSGNYEQFFGPGTRLTVL.

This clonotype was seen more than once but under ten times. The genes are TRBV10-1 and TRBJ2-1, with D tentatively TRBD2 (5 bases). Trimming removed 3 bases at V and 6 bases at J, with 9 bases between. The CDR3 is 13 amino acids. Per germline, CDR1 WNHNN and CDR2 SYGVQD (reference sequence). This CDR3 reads CASSEQRRNEQFF. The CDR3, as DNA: TGCGCCAGCAGTGAACAGCGGCGCAATGAGCAGTTCTTC.

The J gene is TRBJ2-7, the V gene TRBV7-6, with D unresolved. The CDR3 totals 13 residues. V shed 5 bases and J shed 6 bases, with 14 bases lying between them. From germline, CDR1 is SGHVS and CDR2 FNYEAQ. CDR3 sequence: CASSPRIDGEQYF. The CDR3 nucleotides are TGTGCCAGCAGCCCGAGGATTGACGGCGAGCAGTACTTC.

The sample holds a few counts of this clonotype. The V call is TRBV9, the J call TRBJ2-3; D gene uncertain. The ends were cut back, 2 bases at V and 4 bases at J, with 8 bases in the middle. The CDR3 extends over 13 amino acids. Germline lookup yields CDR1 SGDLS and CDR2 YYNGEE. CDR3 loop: CASSVLVADTQYF. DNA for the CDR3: TGTGCCAGCAGCGTGCTTGTTGCAGATACGCAGTATTTT. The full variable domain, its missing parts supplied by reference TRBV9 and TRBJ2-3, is DSGVTQTPKHLITATGQRVTLRCSPRSGDLSVYWYQQSLDQGLQFLIQYYNGEERAKGNILERFSAQQFPDLHSELNLSSLELGDSALYFCASSVLVADTQYFGPGTRLTVL.

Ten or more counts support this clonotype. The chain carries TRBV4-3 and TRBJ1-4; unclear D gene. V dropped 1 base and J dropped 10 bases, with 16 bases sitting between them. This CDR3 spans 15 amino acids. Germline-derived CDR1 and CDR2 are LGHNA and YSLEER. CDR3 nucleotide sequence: TGCGCCAGCAGCCAAGGGACGGCTGGTTCCGGAAAACTGTTTTTT. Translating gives CASSQGTAGSGKLFF.

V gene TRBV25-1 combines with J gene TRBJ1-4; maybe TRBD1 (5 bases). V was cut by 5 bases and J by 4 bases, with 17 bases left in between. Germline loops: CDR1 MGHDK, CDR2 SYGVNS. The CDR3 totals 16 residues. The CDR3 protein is CASSPPVSRDNEKLFF. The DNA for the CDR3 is TGTGCCAGCAGTCCGCCGGTGAGCAGGGATAATGAAAAACTGTTTTTT.

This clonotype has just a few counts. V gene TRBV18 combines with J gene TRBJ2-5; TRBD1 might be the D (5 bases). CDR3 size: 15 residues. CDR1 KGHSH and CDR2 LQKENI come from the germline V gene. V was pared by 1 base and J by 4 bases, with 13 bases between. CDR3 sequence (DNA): TGTGCCAGCTCACCACGGATGGGGCAGGGAGAGACCCAGTACTTC. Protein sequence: CASSPRMGQGETQYF. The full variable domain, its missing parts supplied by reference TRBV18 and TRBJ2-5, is NAGVMQNPRHLVRRRGQEARLRCSPMKGHSHVYWYRQLPEEGLKFMVYLQKENIIDESGMPKERFSAEFPKEGPSILRIQQVVRGDSAAYFCASSPRMGQGETQYFGPGTRLLVL.

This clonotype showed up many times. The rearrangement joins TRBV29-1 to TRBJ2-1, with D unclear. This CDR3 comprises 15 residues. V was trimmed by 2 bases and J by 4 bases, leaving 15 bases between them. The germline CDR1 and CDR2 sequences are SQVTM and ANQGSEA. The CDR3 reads CSVESRERIYNEQFF. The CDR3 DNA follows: TGCAGCGTTGAATCGAGAGAGAGGATATACAATGAGCAGTTCTTC.

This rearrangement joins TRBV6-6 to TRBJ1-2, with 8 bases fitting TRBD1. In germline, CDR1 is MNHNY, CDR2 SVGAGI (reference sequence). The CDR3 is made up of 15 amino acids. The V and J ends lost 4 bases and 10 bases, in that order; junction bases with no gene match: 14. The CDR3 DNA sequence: TGTGCCAGCAGTTCATCCGGACAGGGTATTTGGGCCTACACCTTC. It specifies CASSSSGQGIWAYTF.

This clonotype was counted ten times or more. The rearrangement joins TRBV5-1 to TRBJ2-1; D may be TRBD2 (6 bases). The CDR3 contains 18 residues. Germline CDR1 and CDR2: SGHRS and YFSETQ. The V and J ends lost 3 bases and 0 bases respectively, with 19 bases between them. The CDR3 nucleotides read TGCGCCAGCAGCTGGGCCCCCGGGGGTACTGGCTCCTACAATGAGCAGTTCTTC. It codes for CASSWAPGGTGSYNEQFF.

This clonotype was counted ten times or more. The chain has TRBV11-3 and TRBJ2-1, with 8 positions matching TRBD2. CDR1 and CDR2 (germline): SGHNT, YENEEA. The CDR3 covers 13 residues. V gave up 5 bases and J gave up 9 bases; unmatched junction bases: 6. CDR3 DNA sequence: TGTGCCAGCAGCCGCCCCGGACTAGCTGAGCAGTTCTTC. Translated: CASSRPGLAEQFF.

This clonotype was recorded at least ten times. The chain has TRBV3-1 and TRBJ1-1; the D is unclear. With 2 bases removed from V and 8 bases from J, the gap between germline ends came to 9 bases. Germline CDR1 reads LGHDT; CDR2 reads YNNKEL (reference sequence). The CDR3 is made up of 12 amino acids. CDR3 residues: CASSQRTSEAFF. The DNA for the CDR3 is TGTGCCAGCAGCCAAAGGACCTCCGAAGCTTTCTTT.

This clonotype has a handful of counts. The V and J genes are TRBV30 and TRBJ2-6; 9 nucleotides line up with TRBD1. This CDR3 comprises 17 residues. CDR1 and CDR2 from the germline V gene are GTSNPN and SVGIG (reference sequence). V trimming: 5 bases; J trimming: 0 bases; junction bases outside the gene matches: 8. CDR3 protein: CAWSRDRAISGANVLTF. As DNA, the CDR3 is TGTGCCTGGTCACGGGACAGGGCGATCTCTGGGGCCAACGTCCTGACTTTC. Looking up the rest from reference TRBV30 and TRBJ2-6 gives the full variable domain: SQTIHQWPATLVQPVGSPLSLECTVEGTSNPNLYWYRQAAGRGLQLLFYSVGIGQISSEVPQNLSASRPQDRQFILSSKKLLLSDSGFYLCAWSRDRAISGANVLTFGAGSRLTVL.

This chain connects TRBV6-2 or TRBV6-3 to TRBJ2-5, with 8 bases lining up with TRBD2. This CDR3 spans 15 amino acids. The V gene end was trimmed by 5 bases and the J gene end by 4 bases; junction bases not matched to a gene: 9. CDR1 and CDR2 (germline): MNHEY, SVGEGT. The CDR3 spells CASSLLIAGTETQYF. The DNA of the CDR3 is TGTGCCAGCAGTCTACTAATAGCGGGAACAGAGACCCAGTACTTC.

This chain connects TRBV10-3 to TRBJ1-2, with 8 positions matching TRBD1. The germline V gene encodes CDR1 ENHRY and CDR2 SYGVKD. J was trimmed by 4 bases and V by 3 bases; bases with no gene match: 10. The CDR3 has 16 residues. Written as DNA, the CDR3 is TGTGCCATCAGTGAACAGGGGGATCCAAGTCCCTATGGCTACACCTTC. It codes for CAISEQGDPSPYGYTF.

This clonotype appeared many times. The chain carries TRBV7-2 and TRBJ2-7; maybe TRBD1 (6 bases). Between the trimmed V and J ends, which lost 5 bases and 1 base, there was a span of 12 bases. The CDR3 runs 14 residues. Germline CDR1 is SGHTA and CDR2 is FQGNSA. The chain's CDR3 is CASSGGITSYEQYF. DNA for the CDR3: TGTGCCAGCAGCGGGGGCATCACTTCCTACGAGCAGTACTTC.

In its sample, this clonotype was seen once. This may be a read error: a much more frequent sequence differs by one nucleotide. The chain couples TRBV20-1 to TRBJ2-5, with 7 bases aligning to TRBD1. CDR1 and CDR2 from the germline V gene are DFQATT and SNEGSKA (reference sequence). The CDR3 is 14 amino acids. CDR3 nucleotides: TGCAGTGCTAGCCCCGGGACAGTCCAAGAGACCCTGTACTTC. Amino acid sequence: CSASPGTVQETLYF.

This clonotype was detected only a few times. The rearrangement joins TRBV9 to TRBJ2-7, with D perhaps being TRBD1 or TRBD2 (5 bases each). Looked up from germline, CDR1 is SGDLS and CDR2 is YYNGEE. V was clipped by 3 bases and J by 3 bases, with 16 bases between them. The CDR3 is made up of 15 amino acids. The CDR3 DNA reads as TGTGCCAGCAGCGCGGGACCCGACGCCTACTACGAGCAGTACTTC. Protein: CASSAGPDAYYEQYF.

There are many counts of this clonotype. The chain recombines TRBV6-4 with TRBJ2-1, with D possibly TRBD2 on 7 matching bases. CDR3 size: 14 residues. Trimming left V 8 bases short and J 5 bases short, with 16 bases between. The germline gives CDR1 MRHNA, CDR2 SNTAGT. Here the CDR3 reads CASSRGADHNEQFF. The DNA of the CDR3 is TGTGCCAGCTCCCGGGGGGCCGATCACAATGAGCAGTTCTTC.

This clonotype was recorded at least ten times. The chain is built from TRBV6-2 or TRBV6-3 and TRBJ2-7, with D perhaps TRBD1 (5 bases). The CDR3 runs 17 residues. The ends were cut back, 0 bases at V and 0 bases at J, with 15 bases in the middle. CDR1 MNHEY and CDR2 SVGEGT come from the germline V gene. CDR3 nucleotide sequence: TGTGCCAGCAGTTACTCGACGCGGAGACAGCGCTCCTACGAGCAGTACTTC. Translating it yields CASSYSTRRQRSYEQYF.

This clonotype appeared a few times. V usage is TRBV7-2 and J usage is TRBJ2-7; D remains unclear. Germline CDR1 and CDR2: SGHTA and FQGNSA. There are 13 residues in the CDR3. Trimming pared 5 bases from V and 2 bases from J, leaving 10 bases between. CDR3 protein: CASSTSPTYEQYF. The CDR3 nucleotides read TGTGCCAGCAGCACCTCCCCCACCTACGAGCAGTACTTC.

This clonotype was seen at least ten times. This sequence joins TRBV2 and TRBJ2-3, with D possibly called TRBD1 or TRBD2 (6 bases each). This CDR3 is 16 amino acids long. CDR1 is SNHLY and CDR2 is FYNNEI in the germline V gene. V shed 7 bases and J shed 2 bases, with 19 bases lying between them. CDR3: CASILAEGVSTDTQYF. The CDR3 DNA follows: TGTGCCAGCATCCTCGCGGAGGGGGTTTCCACAGATACGCAGTATTTT.